This section outlines one TCR beta chain sequence together with its context. The source of the sample is a study of technical replicates of blood from several donors. This CDR3 comprises 13 residues. Per the germline V gene, CDR1 is GTSNPN and CDR2 is SVGIG (reference sequence). Deletions cut 3 bases from V and 8 bases from J, with 14 bases between. Here immunoSEQ multiplex PCR was the method, and the copy in TCRdb shows in-frame clones only, minus some. The sample carries tens of thousands of clones, over 85% recorded once. V is TRBV30 and J is TRBJ1-3; perhaps TRBD1 as D (5 bases). Sequenced sample: T cells isolated from PBMCs. The TCR sequence derives from a human donor in good health. The CDR3 spells CAWRLQGGHTIYF. For the CDR3, the DNA is TGTGCCTGGAGGCTCCAGGGCGGACACACCATATATTTT.